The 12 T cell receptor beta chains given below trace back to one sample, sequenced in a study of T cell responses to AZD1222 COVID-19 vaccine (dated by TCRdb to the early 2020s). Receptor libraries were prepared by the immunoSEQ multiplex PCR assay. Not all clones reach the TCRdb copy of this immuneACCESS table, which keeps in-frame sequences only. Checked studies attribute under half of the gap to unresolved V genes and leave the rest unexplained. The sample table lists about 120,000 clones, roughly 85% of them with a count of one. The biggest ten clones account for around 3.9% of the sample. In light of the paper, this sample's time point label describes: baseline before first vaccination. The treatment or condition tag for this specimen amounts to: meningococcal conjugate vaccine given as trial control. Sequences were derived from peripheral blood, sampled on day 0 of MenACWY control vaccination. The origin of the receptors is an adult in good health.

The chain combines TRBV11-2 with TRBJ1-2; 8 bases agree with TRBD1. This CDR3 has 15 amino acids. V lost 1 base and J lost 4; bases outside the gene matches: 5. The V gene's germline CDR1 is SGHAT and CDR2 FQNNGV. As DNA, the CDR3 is TGTGCCAGCAGCTTAGGCCCCGGGACAGGCTATGGCTACACCTTC. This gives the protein CASSLGPGTGYGYTF.

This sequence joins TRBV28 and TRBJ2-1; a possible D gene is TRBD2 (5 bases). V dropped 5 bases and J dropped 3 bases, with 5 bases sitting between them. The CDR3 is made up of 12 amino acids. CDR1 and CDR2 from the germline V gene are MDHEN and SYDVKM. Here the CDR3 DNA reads TGTGCCAGCAGTGACTACTACAATGAGCAGTTCTTC. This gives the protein CASSDYYNEQFF.

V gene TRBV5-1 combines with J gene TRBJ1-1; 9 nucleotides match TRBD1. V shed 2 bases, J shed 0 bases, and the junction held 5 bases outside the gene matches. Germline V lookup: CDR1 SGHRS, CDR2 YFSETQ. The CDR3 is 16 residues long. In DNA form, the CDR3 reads TGCGCCAGCAGCTTTGGGACAGGGAGGATGAACACTGAAGCTTTCTTT. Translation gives CASSFGTGRMNTEAFF. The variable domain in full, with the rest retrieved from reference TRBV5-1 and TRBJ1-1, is KAGVTQTPRYLIKTRGQQVTLSCSPISGHRSVSWYQQTPGQGLQFLFEYFSETQRNKGNFPGRFSGRQFSNSRSEMNVSTLELGDSALYLCASSFGTGRMNTEAFFGQGTRLTVV.

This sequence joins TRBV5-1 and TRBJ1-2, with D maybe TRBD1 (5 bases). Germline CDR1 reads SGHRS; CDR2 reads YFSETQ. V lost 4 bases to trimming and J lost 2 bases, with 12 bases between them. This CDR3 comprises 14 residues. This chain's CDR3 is CASSMTTANYGYTF. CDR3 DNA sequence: TGCGCCAGCAGCATGACGACAGCCAACTATGGCTACACCTTC.

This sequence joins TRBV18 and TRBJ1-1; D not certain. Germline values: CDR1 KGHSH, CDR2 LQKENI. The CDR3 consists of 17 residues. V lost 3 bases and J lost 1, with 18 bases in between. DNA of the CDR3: TGTGCCAGCTCACCCCCTGCTTATGGGAAGGGGAACACTGAAGCTTTCTTT. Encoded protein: CASSPPAYGKGNTEAFF.

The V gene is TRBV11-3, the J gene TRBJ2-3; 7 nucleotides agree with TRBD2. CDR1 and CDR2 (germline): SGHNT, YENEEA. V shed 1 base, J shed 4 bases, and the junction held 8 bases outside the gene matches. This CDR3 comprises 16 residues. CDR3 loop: CASSLGRGREADTQYF. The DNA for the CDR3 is TGTGCCAGCAGCTTAGGCCGGGGCCGGGAGGCAGATACGCAGTATTTT.

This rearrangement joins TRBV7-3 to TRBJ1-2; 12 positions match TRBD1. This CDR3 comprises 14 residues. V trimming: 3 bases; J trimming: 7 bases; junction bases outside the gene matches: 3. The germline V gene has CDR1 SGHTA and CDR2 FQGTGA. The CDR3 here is CASSLGQGAFGYTF. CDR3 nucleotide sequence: TGTGCCAGCAGCTTGGGACAGGGGGCCTTTGGCTACACCTTC.

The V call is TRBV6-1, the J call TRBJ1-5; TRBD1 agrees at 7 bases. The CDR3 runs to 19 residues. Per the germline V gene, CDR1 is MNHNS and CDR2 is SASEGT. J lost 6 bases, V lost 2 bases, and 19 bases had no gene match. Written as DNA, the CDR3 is TGTGCCAGCAGTGAATTTGGGGACTCGTGGGCGACAGGGTTTCAGCCCCAGCATTTT. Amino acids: CASSEFGDSWATGFQPQHF.

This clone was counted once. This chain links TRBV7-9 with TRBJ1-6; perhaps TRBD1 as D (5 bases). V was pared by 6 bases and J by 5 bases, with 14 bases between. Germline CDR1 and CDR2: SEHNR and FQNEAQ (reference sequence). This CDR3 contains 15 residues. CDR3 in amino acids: CASSSGDGNNSPLHF. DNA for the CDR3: TGTGCCAGCAGTTCTGGGGACGGTAATAATTCACCCCTCCACTTT.

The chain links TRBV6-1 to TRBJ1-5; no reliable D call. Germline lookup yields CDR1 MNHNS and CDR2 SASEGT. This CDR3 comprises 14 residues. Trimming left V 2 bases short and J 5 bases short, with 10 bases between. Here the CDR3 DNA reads TGTGCCAGCAGTGAAAATAGCCCGCATCAGCCCCAGCATTTT. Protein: CASSENSPHQPQHF.

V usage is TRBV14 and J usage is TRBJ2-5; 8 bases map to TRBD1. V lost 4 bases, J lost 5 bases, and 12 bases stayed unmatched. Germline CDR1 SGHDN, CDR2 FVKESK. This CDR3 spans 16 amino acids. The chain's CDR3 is CASSPYGRGHGETQYF. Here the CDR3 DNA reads TGTGCCAGCAGCCCCTATGGCAGGGGGCATGGGGAGACCCAGTACTTC.

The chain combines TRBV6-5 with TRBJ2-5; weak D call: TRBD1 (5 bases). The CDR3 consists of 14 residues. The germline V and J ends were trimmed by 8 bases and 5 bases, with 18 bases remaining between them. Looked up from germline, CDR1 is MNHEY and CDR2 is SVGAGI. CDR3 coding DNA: TGTGCCAGCGAACTGGATGCCAGGGCGGAGACCCAGTACTTC. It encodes CASELDARAETQYF.